The rows below give T cell receptor beta chains drawn from one sample of a study of T cell repertoires in cytomegalovirus infection. TCRdb recomputed calls from the reads with MiXCR, one row per CDR3 protein. The sample holds roughly 280,000 distinct CDR3 sequences; about 20% are singletons and the top ten take roughly a fifth. The antigens for these receptors are not known. Here the sequenced sample was cultured PBMCs, taken from culture after CMV antigen stimulation. The receptors come from a human donor in good health (CMV status not recorded). Some clones in this sample may be carry-over from other donors' samples. The CDR3 runs from the conserved cysteine through the conserved F or W. D genes are given only for firm matches. Some rows mark clone size as missing; the rest say once, few, many or name a class of expanded clone.

j_call clone_size v_call d_call cdr3_nt cdr3_aa
TRBJ2-5 few TRBV6-6 NA TGTGCCAGCAGTACCAGCCCGCGGACTCCCCAAGAGACCCAGTACTTC CASSTSPRTPQETQYF
TRBJ2-7 many TRBV7-2 TRBD2 TGTGCCAGCAGCCTCAGCGGGAGGGGACACTCGGGGCAGTACTTC CASSLSGRGHSGQYF
TRBJ2-1 NA TRBV9 NA TGTGCCAGCAGCCCCCCCCCCCTCCAGAATGAGCAGTTCTTC CASSPPPLQNEQFF
TRBJ1-2 NA TRBV10-3 NA TGTGCCATCAGTGTTTTGGCAGCTTCTAACTATGGCTACACCTTC CAISVLAASNYGYTF
TRBJ2-3 many TRBV15 TRBD2 TGTGCCACCAGCAGATCGCGAGGACTAGCGGGAGTTACTAGCACAGATACGCAGTATTTT CATSRSRGLAGVTSTDTQYF
TRBJ1-6 NA TRBV6-1 NA TGTGCCAGCACCCCGGCTGGCTCCTATAATTCACCCCTCCACTTT CASTPAGSYNSPLHF
TRBJ1-1 many TRBV7-3 NA TGTGCCAGCAGCGCCAAGGGGGGGCGAGGGAACACTGAAGCTTTCTTT CASSAKGGRGNTEAFF
TRBJ1-1 few TRBV19 NA TGTGCCAGTTTTTCCGGGACACTGAACACTGAAGCTTTCTTT CASFSGTLNTEAFF
TRBJ1-5 NA TRBV3-1 NA TGTGCCAGCAGCTCTGGGTCGGGGGATTATAGCAATCAGCCCCAGCATTTT CASSSGSGDYSNQPQHF
TRBJ2-7 NA TRBV7-2 NA TGTGCCAGCAGCCTAACCGGGACCGCAAGATACGAGCAGTACTTC CASSLTGTARYEQYF
TRBJ1-2 many TRBV7-2 TRBD1 TGTGCCAGCAGCTTATCCGGGACAGGGGTTTATGGCTACACCTTC CASSLSGTGVYGYTF
TRBJ1-1 NA TRBV11-3 NA TGTGCCAGCAGCCAAGCGGGCAGGGCGAGTGCTGAAGCTTTCTTT CASSQAGRASAEAFF
TRBJ2-3 NA TRBV6-5 TRBD2 TGTGCCAGCAGTTACTCCCGGTGGGGGGGAGGCAGCACAGATACGCAGTATTTT CASSYSRWGGGSTDTQYF
TRBJ2-7 many TRBV7-2 NA TGTGCCAGCAGCTTAGCCGCAGGCCTGGCCTACGAGCAGTACTTC CASSLAAGLAYEQYF
TRBJ1-5 many TRBV25-1 TRBD1 TGTGCCAGCAGTGGGGGACAGGGAAGCAATCAGCCCCAGCATTTT CASSGGQGSNQPQHF
TRBJ2-5 NA TRBV12-3/TRBV12-4 TRBD2 TGTGCCAGCAGTTTAGGTCGGGGGGACGGCCAAGAGACCCAGTACTTC CASSLGRGDGQETQYF
TRBJ2-3 NA TRBV6-1 NA TGTGCCAGCAGTTACGTGGGCACAGATACGCAGTATTTT CASSYVGTDTQYF
TRBJ2-1 NA TRBV20-1 TRBD2 TGCAGTGCTAGAGTAAGGACTAGCGGGACCCATGAGCAGTTCTTC CSARVRTSGTHEQFF
TRBJ2-3 NA TRBV20-1 TRBD2 TGCAGTGCTAGGTTCCCCCCGGGGACTAGAGAATTCACAGATACGCAGTATTTT CSARFPPGTREFTDTQYF
TRBJ2-2 NA TRBV7-9 NA TGTGCCAGCAGTATCCAGACGGCCAGCTTGACCGGGGAGCTGTTTTTT CASSIQTASLTGELFF
TRBJ2-7 NA TRBV4-3 NA TGCGCCAGCAGCCAAGAAGCTGGCGGGCCCTACGAGCAGTACTTC CASSQEAGGPYEQYF
TRBJ1-6 NA TRBV2 TRBD1 TGTGCCAGCAGCGGACAGGGGGCACCCCTCCACTTT CASSGQGAPLHF
TRBJ2-3 few TRBV3-1 TRBD2 TGTGCCAGCACCCAGACTAGCGCGGACACAGATACGCAGTATTTT CASTQTSADTDTQYF
TRBJ1-5 NA TRBV11-2 NA TGTGCCAGCAGCTTAAATCAGAATAGCAATCAGCCCCAGCATTTT CASSLNQNSNQPQHF
TRBJ1-1 few TRBV5-5 TRBD1 TGTGCCAGCAGCCACCCCGGGACAGTGAACACTGAAGCTTTCTTT CASSHPGTVNTEAFF
TRBJ2-7 NA TRBV7-2 NA TGTGCCAGCAGCCCTACTTGGGACGAGCAGTACTTC CASSPTWDEQYF
TRBJ1-1 many TRBV5-4 NA TGTGCCAGCAGCTTGAAGCCCCTCAGGACACTACCAAACACTGAAGCTTTCTTT CASSLKPLRTLPNTEAFF
TRBJ2-2 few TRBV4-1 TRBD1 TGCGCCAGCAGCCAAGTGGCGACAGGGGGGTACACCGGGGAGCTGTTTTTT CASSQVATGGYTGELFF
TRBJ1-4 NA TRBV6-6 TRBD1 TGTGCCGGTCAAAACAGGGGGGCAGCTAATGAAAAACTGTTTTTT CAGQNRGAANEKLFF
TRBJ1-2 NA TRBV19 NA TGTGCCAGCCGGGACGAAGGGTATGGCTACACCTTC CASRDEGYGYTF
TRBJ2-1 few TRBV18 TRBD1 TGTGCCAGCTCACCTGGGACAGTTGAGCAGTTCTTC CASSPGTVEQFF
TRBJ1-3 many TRBV6-1 NA TGTGCCAGCAGTGTCGGCGGCTCTGGAAACACCATATATTTT CASSVGGSGNTIYF
TRBJ1-5 NA TRBV19 NA TGTGCCAGTAGTTTATATAACGGCTATAGCAATCAGCCCCAGCATTTT CASSLYNGYSNQPQHF
TRBJ1-2 many TRBV7-2 TRBD1 TGTGCCAGCAGCTTCCGGCAGGGGGAAGGCTACACCTTC CASSFRQGEGYTF
TRBJ2-3 once TRBV27 TRBD2 TGTGCCAGCAGTTTATCGATTGGGAGCGGGAGTGCAGATACGCAGTATTTT CASSLSIGSGSADTQYF
TRBJ1-1 NA TRBV18 NA TGTGCCAGCTCACCCGGGACGGAAACCGGAGCTTTCTTT CASSPGTETGAFF
TRBJ1-2 many TRBV28 NA TGTGCCGCGACCACATCTAACTATGGCTACACCTTC CAATTSNYGYTF
TRBJ1-5 NA TRBV7-8 NA TGTGCCAGCAGCACCCGAGAAAATCAGCCCCAGCATTTT CASSTRENQPQHF
TRBJ2-5 NA TRBV6-2/TRBV6-3 NA TGTGCCAGCAGTAAACAAGGTGCCCAGTACTTC CASSKQGAQYF
TRBJ2-3 NA TRBV12-3/TRBV12-4 TRBD2 TGTGCCAGCAGTTTGTGGCGGGAGGCTAGGGACACAGATACGCAGTATTTT CASSLWREARDTDTQYF
TRBJ1-2 few TRBV6-5 TRBD1 TGTGCCAGCAGCCGGGACAGGGACGGCTATGGCTACACCTTC CASSRDRDGYGYTF
TRBJ1-1 NA TRBV28 NA TGTGCCAGCAGTTTCTCAGGGTCGGGCACTGAAGCTTTCTTT CASSFSGSGTEAFF
TRBJ2-5 NA TRBV5-1 NA TGCGCCAGCAGGTTTGGGGAGCCACAAGAGACCCAGTACTTC CASRFGEPQETQYF
TRBJ2-7 few TRBV7-2 TRBD2 TGTGCCAGCAGCTCCGGGTCGGGACTAGCGGATATCTACGAGCAGTACTTC CASSSGSGLADIYEQYF
TRBJ1-1 many TRBV7-9 TRBD1 TGTGCCAGCAGCTCATTTTCCGGGACAGCAGAAGCTTTCTTT CASSSFSGTAEAFF
TRBJ2-4 NA TRBV7-2 TRBD2 TGTGCCAGCAGCATGCGACTAGCGGAGAAACTCAAAAACATTCAGTACTTC CASSMRLAEKLKNIQYF
TRBJ2-7 NA TRBV11-2 TRBD2 TGTGCCAGCAGCGGAGAGCTAGCGGGTGAACCCTACGAGCAGTACTTC CASSGELAGEPYEQYF
TRBJ2-3 few TRBV14 TRBD2 TGTGCCAGCAGCCCTCGGACTAGCGGGAATACGCAGTATTTT CASSPRTSGNTQYF
TRBJ2-3 few TRBV7-2 TRBD2 TGTGCCAGCAGCAAACTAGCGTGGGTGTTGGATACGCAGTATTTT CASSKLAWVLDTQYF
TRBJ2-7 NA TRBV7-9 TRBD1 TGTGCCAGCAGCCCCGCGACAGGGACCTACGAGCAGTACTTC CASSPATGTYEQYF
TRBJ2-2 NA TRBV20-1 NA TGCAGTGCTAGAGTATCCGGGGTAGTGTCGGAGCTGTTTTTT CSARVSGVVSELFF
TRBJ1-6 NA TRBV11-2 NA TGTGCCAGCAGCTTAGATCACCGGGCCTATAATTCACCCCTCCACTTT CASSLDHRAYNSPLHF
TRBJ2-5 few TRBV28 NA TGTGCCAGCAGTTTGATAGAAGAGACCCAGTACTTC CASSLIEETQYF
TRBJ2-2 many TRBV11-2 TRBD2 TGTGCCAGCAGCGCCCTGGGGGGGAGTACCGGGGAGCTGTTTTTT CASSALGGSTGELFF
TRBJ2-5 few TRBV15 NA TGTGCCACCAGCAGACAGCCAGGGTCCCAGTACTTC CATSRQPGSQYF